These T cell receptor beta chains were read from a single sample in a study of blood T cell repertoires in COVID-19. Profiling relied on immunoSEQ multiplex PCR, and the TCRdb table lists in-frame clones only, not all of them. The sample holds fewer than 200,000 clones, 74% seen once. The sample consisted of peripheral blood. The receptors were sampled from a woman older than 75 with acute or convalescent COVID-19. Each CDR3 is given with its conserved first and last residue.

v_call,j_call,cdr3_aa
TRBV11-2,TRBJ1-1,CASSTSNFEAFF
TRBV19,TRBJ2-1,CASSILTGAYNEQFF
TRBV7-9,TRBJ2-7,CASSPFQRGDSYEQYF
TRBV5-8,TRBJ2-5,CASSLGGTSDQETQYF
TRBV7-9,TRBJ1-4,CASSSWTGGRTNEKLFF
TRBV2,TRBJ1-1,CASSEAAGNTEAFF
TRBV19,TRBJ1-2,CASSRGQLSYGYTF
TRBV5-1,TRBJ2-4,CASSFQGAGGDIQYF
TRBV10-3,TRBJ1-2,CAIQPTGTGDGYTF
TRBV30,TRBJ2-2,CAWSRLEGLNTGELFF
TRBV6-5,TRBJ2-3,CASSREGTDTQYF
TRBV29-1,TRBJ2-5,CSVAQGGDQETQYF
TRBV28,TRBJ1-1,CASSHRGQVEAFF
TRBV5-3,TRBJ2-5,CARKFRSLGETQYF
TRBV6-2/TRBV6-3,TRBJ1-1,CASSRTPGTGGTEAFF
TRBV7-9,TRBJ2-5,CASSQGWETQYF
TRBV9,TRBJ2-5,CASSVGGFQETQYF
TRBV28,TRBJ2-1,CASSPGTGPFNEQFF
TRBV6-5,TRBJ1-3,CAGEGGAGNTIYF
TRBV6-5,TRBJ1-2,CASSYSGQGASYGYTF
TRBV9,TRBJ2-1,CASSVGTGEGNEQFF
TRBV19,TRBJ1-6,CAMCWDKCSPLHF
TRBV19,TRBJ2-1,CASSPGLASNEQFF
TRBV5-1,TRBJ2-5,CASKPTGEETQYF
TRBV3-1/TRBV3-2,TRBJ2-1,CASSQGTSGENEQFF
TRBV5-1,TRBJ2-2,CASSFEGRGSFGELFF
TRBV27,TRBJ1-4,CASSLIGQSATNEKLFF
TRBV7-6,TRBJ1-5,CASSLGSGGRGQPQHF
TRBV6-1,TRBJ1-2,CASSSNQGYYGYTF
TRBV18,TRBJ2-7,CASSPSADPSYEQYF
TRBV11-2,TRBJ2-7,CASSLGAGGPVF
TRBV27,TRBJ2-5,CASSRDRGGETQYF
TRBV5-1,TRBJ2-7,CASSFQAGEGYEQYF
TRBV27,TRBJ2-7,CASSFSWGHHYEQYF
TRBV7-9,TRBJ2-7,CASSFIFTSGHNPYEQYF
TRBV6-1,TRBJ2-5,CASSGRRRANQETQYF
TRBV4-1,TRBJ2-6,CASSQDSGIGSGANVLTF
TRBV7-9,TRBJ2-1,CASSAPGIARNEQFF
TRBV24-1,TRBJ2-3,CATSDLISGGGTDTQYF
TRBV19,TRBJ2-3,CASSILHTPSGSQNTQYF
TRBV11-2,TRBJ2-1,CASSPAGVGYNEQFF
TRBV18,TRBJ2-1,CASSLVQPSGRPYNEQFF
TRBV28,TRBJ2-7,CASSISGSSYEQYF
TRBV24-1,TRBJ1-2,CATSDTRVYGYTF
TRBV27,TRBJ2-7,CASSTSSYEQYF
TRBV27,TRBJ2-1,CASSWTGGSYNEQFF
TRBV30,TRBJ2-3,CAWSVTSGRTDTQYF
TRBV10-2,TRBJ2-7,CASSEGGTSGRGEQYF
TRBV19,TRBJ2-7,CASSNPGQGKSEQYF
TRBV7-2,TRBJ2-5,CASSLDRSQTQYF
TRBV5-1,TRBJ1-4,CASSARTGGEKLFF
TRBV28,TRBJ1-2,CASSLPTASFYGYTF
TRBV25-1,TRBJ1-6,CASSDGQDSYNSPLHF
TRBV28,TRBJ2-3,CASSSPGLAGADTQYF
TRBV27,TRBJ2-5,CASSLQGRQETQYF